The rows below give T cell receptor beta chains drawn from one sample of a study of beta chain features in type 1 diabetes. The repertoire was sequenced with immunoSEQ multiplex PCR; TCRdb's copy has only in-frame clones and lacks some. The profile shows about 160,000 clones, 63% of them singletons. Sequenced material: naive CD4+ T cells from blood. Receptors were obtained from a man aged 25 to 45 with type 1 diabetes. Each CDR3 is given with its conserved first and last residue. The D gene is left open where the match is weak. The size entry is marked missing in some rows and otherwise reads once, few, many or a size class.

>-|TRBJ2-7|TRBV21-1|-
TGTGCCAGCAGCAACGGGTCCTACGAGCAGTACTTC
CASSNGSYEQYF
>-|TRBJ2-7|TRBV30|-
TGTGCCTGGAGTGTGAGACCGGGCGGATCCTACGAGCAGTACTTC
CAWSVRPGGSYEQYF
>TRBD2|TRBJ2-3|TRBV29-1|-
TGCAGCGTTTCGACTAGCGGGTCAGATACGCAGTATTTT
CSVSTSGSDTQYF
>-|TRBJ1-3|TRBV2|-
TGTGCCAGCAGTGATAATACCCCCAACACCATATATTTT
CASSDNTPNTIYF
>-|TRBJ2-2|TRBV9|few
TGTGCCAGCAGCAGAACGACAGGCCCCACCGGGGAGCTGTTTTTT
CASSRTTGPTGELFF
>-|TRBJ2-7|TRBV7-9|-
TGTGCCAGCAGCCAAACGGGGGCCTACGAGCAGTACTTC
CASSQTGAYEQYF
>TRBD1|TRBJ2-3|TRBV7-9|-
TGTGCCGGCTCTACCGGCACAGGGGGCCCAGATACGCAGTATTTT
CAGSTGTGGPDTQYF
>TRBD1|TRBJ1-1|TRBV7-2|-
TGTGCCAGCAGCTCTTCGGGACAGGGGGCCACTGAAGCTTTCTTT
CASSSSGQGATEAFF
>-|TRBJ2-7|TRBV4-3|-
TGCGCCAGCAGCTACAAGATACTAGGACAGACCTACGAGCAGTACTTC
CASSYKILGQTYEQYF
>-|TRBJ2-3|TRBV7-9|once
TGTGCCAGCAGCCTGCAGGGGACGGGTACGCAGTATTTT
CASSLQGTGTQYF